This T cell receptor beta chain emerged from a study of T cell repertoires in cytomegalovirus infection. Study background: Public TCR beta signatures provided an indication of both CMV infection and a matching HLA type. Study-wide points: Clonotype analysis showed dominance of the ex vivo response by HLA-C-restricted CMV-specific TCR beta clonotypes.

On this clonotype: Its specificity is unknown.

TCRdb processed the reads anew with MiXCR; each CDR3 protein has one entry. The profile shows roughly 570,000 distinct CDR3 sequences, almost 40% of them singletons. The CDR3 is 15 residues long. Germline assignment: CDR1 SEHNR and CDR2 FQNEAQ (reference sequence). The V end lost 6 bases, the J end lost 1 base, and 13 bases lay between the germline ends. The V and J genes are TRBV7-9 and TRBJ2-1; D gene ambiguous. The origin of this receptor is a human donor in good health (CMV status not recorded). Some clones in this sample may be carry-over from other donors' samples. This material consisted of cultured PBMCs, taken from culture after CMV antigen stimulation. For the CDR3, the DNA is TGTGCCAGCAGGCCGAAAGACGATTCCTACAATGAGCAGTTCTTC. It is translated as CASRPKDDSYNEQFF.